This T cell receptor (beta chain) was sequenced during a study of blood T cell repertoires in COVID-19. In the study overall: Collection of acute and convalescent COVID-19 samples took place in the United States, Italy and Spain. In each case, the material was cDNA or gDNA derived from T cells, B-cell-depleted T cells, or PBMCs.

TCRdb's table, derived via immunoSEQ multiplex PCR, lists solely in-frame clones and lacks some. The table has over 400,000 clones, 85% to 90% seen once; the top ten hold around 8%. Patients at the Seattle site were enrolled during active infection and followed longitudinally. This CDR3 spans 13 amino acids. Germline V gene data show CDR1 as SGDLS and CDR2 as YYNGEE. Trimming removed 4 bases from V and 2 bases from J, with 7 bases in between. The chain joins TRBV9 to TRBJ1-5; a possible D gene is TRBD1 (5 bases). This clonotype was obtained from a woman in her forties or fifties with COVID-19, enrolled during active disease. The source material was peripheral blood. The CDR3 nucleotides are TGTGCCAGCAGCTCACAGGGCAATCAGCCCCAGCATTTT. Residues: CASSSQGNQPQHF.